The 15 T cell receptor beta chains below all came from one sample that was sequenced in a study of T-cell memory formation after mild COVID-19. TCRdb re-derived calls from the 5' RACE reads in MiXCR, one entry per CDR3 protein. The top ten clones hold approximately 2.2% of a sample with some 150,000 distinct CDR3 sequences, 6% to 6.5% of them seen once. Material: PBMCs or a T cell subset sorted from them (not recorded which). The receptors derive from an adult woman who had mild COVID-19 (a few samples of this study predate the infection). Cell type and time point are not known.

This clonotype occurred many times. The rearrangement links TRBV5-1 to TRBJ2-3; D perhaps matches TRBD2 (5 bases). Germline values: CDR1 SGHRS, CDR2 YFSETQ. Trimming cost V 7 bases and J 2 bases, with 14 bases left between them. This CDR3 has 14 amino acids. CDR3 sequence (DNA): TGCGCCAGCGGAGGAGCTCGAACCACAGATACGCAGTATTTT. Translating it yields CASGGARTTDTQYF.

With regard to this clonotype: This may be a read error: a much more frequent sequence differs by one nucleotide. The V gene is TRBV12-3 or TRBV12-4, the J gene TRBJ2-6; 7 nucleotides match TRBD1. The CDR3 has 15 amino acids. Here the CDR3 reads CASSLDRAGDNVLTF. CDR3 coding DNA: TGTGCCAGCAGCCTTGACAGGGCTGGGGACAACGTCCTGACTTTC.

In this sample, this clonotype turned up many times. The chain uses TRBV20-1 and TRBJ2-7; D is perhaps TRBD1 (5 bases). Germline CDR1 reads DFQATT; CDR2 reads SNEGSKA (reference sequence). V was trimmed by 0 bases and J by 5 bases, leaving 11 bases between them. This CDR3 has 13 residues. CDR3 nucleotide sequence: TGCAGTGCTAGAGACGTCAGGGATCACGAGCAGTACTTC. Amino acids: CSARDVRDHEQYF.

This clonotype was detected only a few times. This chain joins TRBV28 and TRBJ1-5; no firm D call. The V end was cut by 9 bases, the J end by 0 bases, with 6 bases between. Germline lookup yields CDR1 MDHEN and CDR2 SYDVKM. The CDR3 consists of 12 residues. The CDR3 sequence is CASLTSNQPQHF. The CDR3 region has the DNA TGTGCCAGTCTGACTAGCAATCAGCCCCAGCATTTT.

This clonotype was counted a few times. CDR3 bases: TGTGCCAGCGGAAGAGCGGGGGGCGCTCAAGAGACCCAGTACTTC. Amino acids: CASGRAGGAQETQYF. This chain connects TRBV6-1 to TRBJ2-5, with 9 bases that match TRBD2. The length of the CDR3 is 15 residues. The ends lost 8 bases at V and 2 bases at J; junction bases unmatched: 9. Per the germline V gene, CDR1 is MNHNS and CDR2 is SASEGT.

There are many counts of this clonotype. The V gene is TRBV3-1, the J gene TRBJ1-1; no firm D call. This CDR3 comprises 13 residues. In germline, CDR1 is LGHDT, CDR2 YNNKEL (reference sequence). V gave up 1 base and J gave up 6 bases, with 9 bases separating them. In nucleotides, the CDR3 is TGTGCCAGCAGCCAAGGGTCAGCCCCTGAAGCTTTCTTT. Its protein is CASSQGSAPEAFF.

This clonotype was counted ten times or more. The chain combines TRBV20-1 with TRBJ1-2; D is ambiguous. V was shortened by 4 bases and J by 5 bases, with 17 bases between the two germline ends. The CDR3 loop spans 14 amino acids. Germline CDR1 reads DFQATT; CDR2 reads SNEGSKA (reference sequence). CDR3 sequence: CSAKPTDRPYGYTF. The DNA for the CDR3 is TGCAGTGCTAAACCCACGGACCGACCGTATGGCTACACCTTC.

This clonotype was observed at least ten times. The chain links TRBV7-2 to TRBJ2-1, with D perhaps matching TRBD2 (6 bases). This CDR3 region has 13 residues. V shed 3 bases and J shed 8 bases, with 11 bases lying between them. CDR1 and CDR2 (germline): SGHTA, FQGNSA. DNA for the CDR3: TGTGCCAGCAGCTTGGGACTCCCGGATGAGCAGTTCTTC. Its protein product is CASSLGLPDEQFF. Based on the CDR3 plus reference TRBV7-2 and TRBJ2-1, the full variable domain is GAGVSQSPSNKVTEKGKDVELRCDPISGHTALYWYRQSLGQGLEFLIYFQGNSAPDKSGLPSDRFSAERTGGSVSTLTIQRTQQEDSAVYLCASSLGLPDEQFFGPGTRLTVL.

This chain links TRBV19 with TRBJ1-1; maybe TRBD1 (5 bases). This CDR3 spans 16 amino acids. V was cut by 4 bases and J by 0 bases, with 15 bases left in between. Germline CDR1 LNHDA, CDR2 SQIVND (reference sequence). CDR3 sequence (DNA): TGTGCCAGTAGTAAGTGGGGGAATCGAATGAACACTGAAGCTTTCTTT. It encodes CASSKWGNRMNTEAFF.

The V gene is TRBV5-6, the J gene TRBJ2-7, with 9 bases that match TRBD2. CDR1 and CDR2 from the germline V gene are SGHDT and YYEEEE. V dropped 3 bases and J dropped 2; count of bases not matched to a gene: 3. The CDR3 has 14 residues. The CDR3 loop reads CASSSLAGAYEQYF. The CDR3 DNA follows: TGTGCCAGCAGCTCTTTAGCGGGGGCCTACGAGCAGTACTTC.

This sequence joins TRBV29-1 and TRBJ1-5; TRBD1 matches at 7 bases. V was pared by 1 base and J by 4 bases, with 1 base of the junction left unmatched. The length of the CDR3 is 13 residues. Germline V CDR1 and CDR2: SQVTM, ANQGSEA. Here the CDR3 reads CSVEGDSNQPQHF. DNA of the CDR3: TGCAGCGTTGAAGGGGACAGTAATCAGCCCCAGCATTTT.

This clonotype has ten or more counts. The chain has TRBV18 and TRBJ1-1, with unresolved D. The CDR3 sequence is 15 residues long. V gave up 3 bases and J gave up 2 bases, with 13 bases separating them. The germline V gene encodes CDR1 KGHSH and CDR2 LQKENI. As DNA, the CDR3 is TGTGCCAGCTCACCCCCCTCCGCAAAAAACACTGAAGCTTTCTTT. It encodes CASSPPSAKNTEAFF.

There are a few counts of this clonotype. V and J are TRBV24-1 and TRBJ1-2; D gene uncertain. The CDR3 has 12 amino acids. Trimming shortened V by 0 bases and J by 8 bases, and 6 bases separated the two germline ends. CDR1 and CDR2 from the germline V gene are KGHDR and SFDVKD. CDR3 sequence reads: CATSDLLTGYTF. In DNA, the CDR3 is TGTGCCACCAGTGATTTGCTGACCGGCTACACCTTC.

This clonotype has more than one count but fewer than ten. The chain combines TRBV5-4 with TRBJ2-5; weak D call: TRBD1 (6 bases). Trimming removed 2 bases from V and 0 bases from J, with 8 bases in between. Per the germline V gene, CDR1 is SGHNT and CDR2 is YYREEE (reference sequence). The CDR3 extends over 14 amino acids. This chain's CDR3 is CASSFRDNQETQYF. In nucleotides, the CDR3 is TGTGCCAGCAGCTTTCGGGACAACCAAGAGACCCAGTACTTC.

This clonotype has only a few counts. The V call is TRBV6-6, the J call TRBJ2-5; 10 nucleotides align to TRBD2. The CDR3 spans 15 residues. Germline CDR1 reads MNHNY; CDR2 reads SVGAGI (reference sequence). V was pared by 2 bases and J by 9 bases, with 9 bases of the junction left unmatched. The CDR3 nucleotides are TGTGCCAGCAGTTACCCTAGGGCTAGCGGGAGTCCCCAGTACTTC. Translation gives CASSYPRASGSPQYF.